This T cell receptor (gamma chain) was captured by sequencing in a study of gamma-delta T cells after stem cell transplantation. This CDR3 contains 12 residues. With V trimmed by 2 bases and J by 9 bases, 7 bases remained unmatched. The germline CDR1 and CDR2 sequences are VENAVY and YDSYNSRV. Concerning this clone: The mismatch at residue 7 between this DNA's translation and the TCRdb protein of a much larger clone likely reflects a read error; the protein shown is translated from the DNA.

TCRdb redid the clone calls on the RT-PCR reads with CATT. The sample shows 2,000 to 2,500 gamma-chain clones, 6.6% of them seen only once. The source material was gamma-delta T cells. This rearrangement joins TRGV8 to TRGJ1 or TRGJ2. TCRdb carries no J gene annotation; the J gene was assigned here by matching the DNA with germline. This receptor was taken from a human donor. It is not recorded whose cells these are; they may come from a transplant donor. For the CDR3, the DNA is TGTGCCACCTGGGATAACCACCGTAAGAAACTCTTT. This gives the protein CATWDNHRKKLF.